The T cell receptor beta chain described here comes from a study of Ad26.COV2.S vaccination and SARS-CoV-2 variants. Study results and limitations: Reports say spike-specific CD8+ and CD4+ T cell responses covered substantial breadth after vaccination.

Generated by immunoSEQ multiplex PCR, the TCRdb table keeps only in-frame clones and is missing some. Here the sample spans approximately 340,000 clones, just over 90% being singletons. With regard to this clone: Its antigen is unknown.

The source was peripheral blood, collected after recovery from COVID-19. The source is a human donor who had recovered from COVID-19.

DNA of the CDR3: TGCGCCAGCAGCTTGTTCGTAGACCAAGAGACCCAGTACTTC. Translating gives CASSLFVDQETQYF. The J gene is TRBJ2-5, the V gene TRBV5-1, with D uncertain. This CDR3 is built from 14 residues. Trimming removed 1 base from V and 0 bases from J, with 7 bases in between. Per germline, CDR1 SGHRS and CDR2 YFSETQ.